This is a list of T cell receptor beta chains from one sample in a study of OX40 agonist ivuxolimab in advanced cancers. Repertoires were generated with immunoSEQ multiplex PCR, while TCRdb's copy carries only in-frame clones and drops some. The data hold roughly 90,000 clones, with about 87% observed a single time. The sample consisted of CD4+ or CD8+ T cells sorted from blood, taken in a trial of the OX40 agonist ivuxolimab. Receptors originate from an adult with an advanced solid tumor such as melanoma, head and neck, liver or kidney cancer. Both conserved end residues are trimmed from each CDR3.

J gene: TRBJ2-7; V gene: TRBV5-1; CDR3 protein: ASSDGTGVEQY
J gene: TRBJ2-1; V gene: TRBV7-2; CDR3 protein: ASSTSYNEQF
J gene: TRBJ2-7; V gene: TRBV4-3; CDR3 protein: ASSRDRDRGVYEQY
J gene: TRBJ1-6; V gene: TRBV7-2; CDR3 protein: ASSPVGAGNSPLH
J gene: TRBJ2-2; V gene: TRBV7-2; CDR3 protein: ASSFAGARLAGELF
J gene: TRBJ2-6; V gene: TRBV7-8; CDR3 protein: ASSLAGVDLSGANVLT
J gene: TRBJ1-5; V gene: TRBV7-2; CDR3 protein: ASSPDYSNQPQH
J gene: TRBJ2-7; V gene: TRBV28; CDR3 protein: ASSLRSRGGVFEQY
J gene: TRBJ2-6; V gene: TRBV28; CDR3 protein: ASRQWKDGANVLT
J gene: TRBJ2-7; V gene: TRBV11-2; CDR3 protein: ASSGATGVPREQY
J gene: TRBJ2-1; V gene: TRBV10-2; CDR3 protein: ASSESEGRSYNEQF
J gene: TRBJ2-5; V gene: TRBV2; CDR3 protein: ASSGGGSFAAQY
J gene: TRBJ1-5; V gene: TRBV28; CDR3 protein: ASRRNNQPQH
J gene: TRBJ2-1; V gene: TRBV7-9; CDR3 protein: ASSLGLAGNNEQF
J gene: TRBJ2-7; V gene: TRBV6-5; CDR3 protein: ASIFLGGDDEQY
J gene: TRBJ2-5; V gene: TRBV9; CDR3 protein: ASSRRGGTGDETQY
J gene: TRBJ1-5; V gene: TRBV5-4; CDR3 protein: ASSPTGGLDQPQH
J gene: TRBJ2-2; V gene: TRBV7-2; CDR3 protein: ASSLAFNTGELF
J gene: TRBJ2-7; V gene: TRBV19; CDR3 protein: ASSEGLAGTYEQY
J gene: TRBJ1-2; V gene: TRBV10-1; CDR3 protein: ASIPLGGAYGYT
J gene: TRBJ1-5; V gene: TRBV28; CDR3 protein: ASSPGGLEQPQH
J gene: TRBJ2-7; V gene: TRBV6-5; CDR3 protein: ASTARQGAYEQY
J gene: TRBJ1-1; V gene: TRBV19; CDR3 protein: ATRGNTEAF
J gene: TRBJ2-5; V gene: TRBV5-4; CDR3 protein: ASSFVEGARGETQY
J gene: TRBJ1-2; V gene: TRBV18; CDR3 protein: ASSPLKGDYNYGYT
J gene: TRBJ1-5; V gene: TRBV19; CDR3 protein: ASSSPPGTGAHQPQH
J gene: TRBJ2-7; V gene: TRBV12-1; CDR3 protein: ASSLGLAGGYEQY
J gene: TRBJ1-3; V gene: TRBV27; CDR3 protein: ASPFRDRANSGNTIY
J gene: TRBJ2-1; V gene: TRBV10-3; CDR3 protein: AISSAGGEQF
J gene: TRBJ1-5; V gene: TRBV28; CDR3 protein: ASSLTGSRYSNQPQH
J gene: TRBJ1-5; V gene: TRBV5-1; CDR3 protein: ASSLEGAQQPQH
J gene: TRBJ1-5; V gene: TRBV27; CDR3 protein: ASSLSGQPYSNQPQH
J gene: TRBJ1-6; V gene: TRBV27; CDR3 protein: ASSAGADYSPLH
J gene: TRBJ2-7; V gene: TRBV30; CDR3 protein: AWSPLYEQY
J gene: TRBJ1-4; V gene: TRBV25-1; CDR3 protein: ASSRGLGEKLF
J gene: TRBJ2-4; V gene: TRBV28; CDR3 protein: ASTTRANIQY
J gene: TRBJ2-7; V gene: TRBV7-9; CDR3 protein: ASSRRRQAGGRRSYEQY
J gene: TRBJ2-5; V gene: TRBV7-9; CDR3 protein: ASSSPETQY
J gene: TRBJ1-4; V gene: TRBV5-6; CDR3 protein: ASGAGNEKLF
J gene: TRBJ2-5; V gene: TRBV7-2; CDR3 protein: ASSLGDRKETQY
J gene: TRBJ1-2; V gene: TRBV4-2; CDR3 protein: ASSQTMGQPRSYGYT
J gene: TRBJ2-7; V gene: TRBV5-4; CDR3 protein: ASSSPGQGVFYEQY
J gene: TRBJ1-6; V gene: TRBV11-2; CDR3 protein: ASSLRVAGGNSPLH
J gene: TRBJ1-2; V gene: TRBV30; CDR3 protein: AWRKQGSYGYT
J gene: TRBJ2-7; V gene: TRBV29-1; CDR3 protein: SVRDGLSEQY
J gene: TRBJ2-5; V gene: TRBV4-2; CDR3 protein: ASSQKDSDQETQY
J gene: TRBJ2-5; V gene: TRBV30; CDR3 protein: AWSVRTRGETQY
J gene: TRBJ2-7; V gene: TRBV7-2; CDR3 protein: ASSFSGPYEQY
J gene: TRBJ1-5; V gene: TRBV5-8; CDR3 protein: ASRTPDRLSNQPQH
J gene: TRBJ2-7; V gene: TRBV11-2; CDR3 protein: ASSLVPRGEQY
J gene: TRBJ2-5; V gene: TRBV11-2; CDR3 protein: ASSRGEQETQY
J gene: TRBJ2-7; V gene: TRBV5-6; CDR3 protein: ASIHSPGGSYEQY
J gene: TRBJ1-3; V gene: TRBV9; CDR3 protein: ASSASIGGSGNTIY
J gene: TRBJ2-5; V gene: TRBV7-6; CDR3 protein: ASSPRARGQGETQY
J gene: TRBJ1-1; V gene: TRBV19; CDR3 protein: ASTAGSNTEAF
J gene: TRBJ2-3; V gene: TRBV5-4; CDR3 protein: ASSFSRSGTDTQY
J gene: TRBJ1-1; V gene: TRBV6-5; CDR3 protein: ASLRPGGNTEAF
J gene: TRBJ2-7; V gene: TRBV6-5; CDR3 protein: ASSSQQSSYEQY